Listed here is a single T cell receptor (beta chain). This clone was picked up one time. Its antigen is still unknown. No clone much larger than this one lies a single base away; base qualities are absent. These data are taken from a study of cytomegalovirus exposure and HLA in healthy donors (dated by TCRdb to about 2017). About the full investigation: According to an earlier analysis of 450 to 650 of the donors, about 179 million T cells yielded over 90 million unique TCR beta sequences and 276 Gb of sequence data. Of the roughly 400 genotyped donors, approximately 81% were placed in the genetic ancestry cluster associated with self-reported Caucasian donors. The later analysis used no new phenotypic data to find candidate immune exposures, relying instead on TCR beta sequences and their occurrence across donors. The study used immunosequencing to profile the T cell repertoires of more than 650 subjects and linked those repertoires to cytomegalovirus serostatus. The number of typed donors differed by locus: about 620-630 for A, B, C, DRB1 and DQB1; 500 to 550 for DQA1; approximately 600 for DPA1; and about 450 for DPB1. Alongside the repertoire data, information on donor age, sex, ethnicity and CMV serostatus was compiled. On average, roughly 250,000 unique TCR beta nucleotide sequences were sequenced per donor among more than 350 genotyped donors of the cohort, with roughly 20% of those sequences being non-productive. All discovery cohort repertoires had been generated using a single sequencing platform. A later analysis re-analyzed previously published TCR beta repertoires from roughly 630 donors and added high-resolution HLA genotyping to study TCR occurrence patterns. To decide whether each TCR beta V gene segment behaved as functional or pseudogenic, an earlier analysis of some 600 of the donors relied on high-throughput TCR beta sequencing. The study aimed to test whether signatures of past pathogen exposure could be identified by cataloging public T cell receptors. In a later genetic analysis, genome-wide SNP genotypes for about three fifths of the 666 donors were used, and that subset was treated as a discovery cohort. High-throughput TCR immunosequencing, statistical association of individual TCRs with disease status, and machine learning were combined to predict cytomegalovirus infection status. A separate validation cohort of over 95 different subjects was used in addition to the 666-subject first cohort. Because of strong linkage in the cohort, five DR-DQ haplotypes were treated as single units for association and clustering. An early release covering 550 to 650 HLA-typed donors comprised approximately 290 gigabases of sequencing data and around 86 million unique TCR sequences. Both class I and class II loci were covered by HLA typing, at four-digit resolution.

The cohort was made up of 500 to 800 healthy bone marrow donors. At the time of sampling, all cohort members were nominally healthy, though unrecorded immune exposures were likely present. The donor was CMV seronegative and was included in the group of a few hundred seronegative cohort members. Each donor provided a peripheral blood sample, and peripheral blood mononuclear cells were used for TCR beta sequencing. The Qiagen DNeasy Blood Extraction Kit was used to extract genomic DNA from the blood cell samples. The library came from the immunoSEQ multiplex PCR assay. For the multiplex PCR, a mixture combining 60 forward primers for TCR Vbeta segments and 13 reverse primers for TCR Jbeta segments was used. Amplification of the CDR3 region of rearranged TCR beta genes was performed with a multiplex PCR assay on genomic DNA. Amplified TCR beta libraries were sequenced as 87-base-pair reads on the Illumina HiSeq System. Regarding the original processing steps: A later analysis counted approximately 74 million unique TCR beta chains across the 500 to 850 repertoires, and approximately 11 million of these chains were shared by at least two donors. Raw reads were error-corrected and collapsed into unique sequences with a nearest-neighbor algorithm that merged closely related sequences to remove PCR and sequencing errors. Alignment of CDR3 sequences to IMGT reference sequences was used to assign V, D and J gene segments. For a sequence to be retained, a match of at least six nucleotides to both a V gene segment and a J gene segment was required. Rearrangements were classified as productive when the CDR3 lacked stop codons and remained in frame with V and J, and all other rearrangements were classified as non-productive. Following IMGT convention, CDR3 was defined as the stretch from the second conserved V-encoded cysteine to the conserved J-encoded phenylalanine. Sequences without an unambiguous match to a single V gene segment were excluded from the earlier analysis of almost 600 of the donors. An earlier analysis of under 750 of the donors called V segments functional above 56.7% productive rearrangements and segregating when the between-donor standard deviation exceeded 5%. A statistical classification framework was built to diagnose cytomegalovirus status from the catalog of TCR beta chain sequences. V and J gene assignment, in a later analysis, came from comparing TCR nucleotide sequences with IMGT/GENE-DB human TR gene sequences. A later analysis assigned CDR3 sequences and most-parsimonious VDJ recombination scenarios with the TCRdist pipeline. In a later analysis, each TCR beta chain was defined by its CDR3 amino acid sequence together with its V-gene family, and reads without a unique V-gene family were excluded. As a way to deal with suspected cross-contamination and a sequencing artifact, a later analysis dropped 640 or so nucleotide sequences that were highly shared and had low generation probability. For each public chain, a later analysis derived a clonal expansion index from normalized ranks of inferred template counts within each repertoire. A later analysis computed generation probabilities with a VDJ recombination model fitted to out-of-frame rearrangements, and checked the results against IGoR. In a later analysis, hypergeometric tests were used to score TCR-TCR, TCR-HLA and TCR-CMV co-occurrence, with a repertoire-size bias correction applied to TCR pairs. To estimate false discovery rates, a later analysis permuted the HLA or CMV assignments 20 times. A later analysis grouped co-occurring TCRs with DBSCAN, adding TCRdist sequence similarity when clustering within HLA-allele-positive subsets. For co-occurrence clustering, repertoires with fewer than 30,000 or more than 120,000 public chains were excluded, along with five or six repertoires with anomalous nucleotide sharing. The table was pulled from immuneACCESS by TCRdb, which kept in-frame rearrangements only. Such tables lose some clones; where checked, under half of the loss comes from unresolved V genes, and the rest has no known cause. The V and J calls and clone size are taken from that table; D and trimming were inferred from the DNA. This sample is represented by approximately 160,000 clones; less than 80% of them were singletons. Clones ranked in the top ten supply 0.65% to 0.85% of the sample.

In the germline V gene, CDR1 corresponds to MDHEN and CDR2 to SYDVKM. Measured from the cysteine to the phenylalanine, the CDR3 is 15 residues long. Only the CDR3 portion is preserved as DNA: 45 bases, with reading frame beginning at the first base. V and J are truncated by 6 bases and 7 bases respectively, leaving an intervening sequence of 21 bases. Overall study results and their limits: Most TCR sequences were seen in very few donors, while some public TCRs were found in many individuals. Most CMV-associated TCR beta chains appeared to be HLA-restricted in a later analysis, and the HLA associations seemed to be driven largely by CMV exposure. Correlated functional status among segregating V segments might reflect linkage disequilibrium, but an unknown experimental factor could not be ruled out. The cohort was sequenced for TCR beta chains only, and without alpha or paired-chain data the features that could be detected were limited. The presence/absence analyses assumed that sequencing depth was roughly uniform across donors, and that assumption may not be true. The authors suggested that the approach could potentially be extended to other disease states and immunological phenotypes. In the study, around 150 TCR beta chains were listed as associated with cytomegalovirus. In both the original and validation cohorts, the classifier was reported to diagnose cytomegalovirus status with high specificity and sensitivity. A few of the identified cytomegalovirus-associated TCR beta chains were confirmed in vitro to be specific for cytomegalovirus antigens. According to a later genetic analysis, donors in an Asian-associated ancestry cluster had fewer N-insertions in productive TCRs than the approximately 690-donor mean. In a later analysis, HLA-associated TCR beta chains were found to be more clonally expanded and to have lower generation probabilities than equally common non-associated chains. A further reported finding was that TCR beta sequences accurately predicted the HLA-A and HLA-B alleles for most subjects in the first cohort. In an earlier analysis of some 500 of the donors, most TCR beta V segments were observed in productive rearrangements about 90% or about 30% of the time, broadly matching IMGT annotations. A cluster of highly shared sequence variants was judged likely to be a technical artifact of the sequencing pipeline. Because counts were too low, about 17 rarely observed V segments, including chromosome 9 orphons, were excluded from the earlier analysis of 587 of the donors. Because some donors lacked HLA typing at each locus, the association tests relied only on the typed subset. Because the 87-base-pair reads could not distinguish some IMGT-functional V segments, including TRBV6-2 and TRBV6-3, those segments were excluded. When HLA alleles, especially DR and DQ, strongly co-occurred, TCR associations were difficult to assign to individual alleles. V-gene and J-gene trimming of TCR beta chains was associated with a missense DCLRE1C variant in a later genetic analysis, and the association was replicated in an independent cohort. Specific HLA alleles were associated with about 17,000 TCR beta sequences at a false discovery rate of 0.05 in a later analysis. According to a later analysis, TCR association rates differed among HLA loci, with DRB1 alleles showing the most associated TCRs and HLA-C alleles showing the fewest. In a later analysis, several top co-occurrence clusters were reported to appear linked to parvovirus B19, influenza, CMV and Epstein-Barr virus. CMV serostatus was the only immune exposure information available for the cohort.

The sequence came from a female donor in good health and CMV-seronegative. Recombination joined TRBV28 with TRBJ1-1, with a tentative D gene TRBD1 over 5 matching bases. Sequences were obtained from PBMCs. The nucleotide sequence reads TGTGCCAGCAGCTCCGGGACTAAAGGGACGGGTGAAGCTTTCTTT. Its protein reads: CASSSGTKGTGEAFF.